A selection of T cell receptor beta chains follows, all from one sample in a study of technical replicates of blood from a handful of donors. Repertoires were generated with immunoSEQ multiplex PCR, while TCRdb's copy carries only in-frame clones and drops some. Of roughly 80,000 clones listed, about 88% are singletons. The sample was T cells isolated from PBMCs. These receptors were collected from a human donor in good health. CDR3s include the opening cysteine and the closing phenylalanine or tryptophan. Fields, in order: J gene, D gene, clone size, CDR3 length, V gene, CDR3 DNA, CDR3 protein. A D gene is named only where the DNA matches it firmly. The size field is filled for only some rows; it gives once, few, many or a size class.

TRBJ2-1,NA,NA,13,TRBV9,TGTGCCAGCAGCGTAGGGTTAGTCAATGAGCAGTTCTTC,CASSVGLVNEQFF
TRBJ2-3,NA,NA,15,TRBV10-3,TGTGCCATCAGCCCAACGACAGGTAGCACAGATACGCAGTATTTT,CAISPTTGSTDTQYF
TRBJ2-2,TRBD2,NA,16,TRBV27,TGTGCCAGCAGTTTATGGACTAGCGGGGGGACCGGGGAGCTGTTTTTT,CASSLWTSGGTGELFF
TRBJ1-5,NA,once,13,TRBV2,TGTGCCAGCAGTACGCAGGGGAGGGAGCCCCAGCATTTT,CASSTQGREPQHF
TRBJ2-5,NA,NA,13,TRBV2,TGTGCCAGCAGTGAATACGGCCAAGAGACCCAGTACTTC,CASSEYGQETQYF
TRBJ1-2,NA,NA,12,TRBV30,TGTGCCTGGACGAGGGGGTGGCGGGGCTACACCTTC,CAWTRGWRGYTF
TRBJ2-7,TRBD2,NA,14,TRBV2,TGTGCCAGCAGCGTAGGACTAGCGGGCTACGAGCAGTACTTC,CASSVGLAGYEQYF
TRBJ1-1,NA,NA,15,TRBV4-3,TGCGCCAGCAGCCACTTAAAAAAAGGGGGCACTGAAGCTTTCTTT,CASSHLKKGGTEAFF
TRBJ1-2,NA,NA,14,TRBV11-2,TGTGCCAGCAGCTTAGATCGAGGGGGGGATGGCTACACCTTC,CASSLDRGGDGYTF
TRBJ2-1,TRBD2,NA,13,TRBV6-1,TGTGCCAGCAGTGAAGCGCAGACGGGAGGGCAGTTCTTC,CASSEAQTGGQFF